Shown below are 23 T cell receptor beta chains from a single sample sequenced in a study of shared clonotypes between healthy human individuals. The data were produced by immunoSEQ multiplex PCR, yet TCRdb's version contains in-frame clones alone and is incomplete. The sample lists hundreds of thousands of clones, 73% occurring once. The sequenced sample consisted of memory CD4+ T cells sorted from blood. The subset denotes: CD45RA-negative fraction. These receptors were obtained from a woman under 40 in good health.

The V and J genes are TRBV27 and TRBJ1-5; D is ambiguous. Per germline, CDR1 MNHEY and CDR2 SMNVEV (reference sequence). V was shortened by 2 bases and J by 6 bases, with 8 bases between the two germline ends. The CDR3 runs 13 residues. The CDR3 reads CASSLRFTQPQHF. As DNA, the CDR3 is TGTGCCAGCAGTTTAAGGTTTACTCAGCCCCAGCATTTT.

This chain uses TRBV2 with TRBJ1-5; D uncertain. The CDR3 length is 15 residues. Germline values: CDR1 SNHLY, CDR2 FYNNEI. With 3 bases removed from V and 7 bases from J, the gap between germline ends came to 16 bases. Here the CDR3 reads CASSDISPRSQPQHF. The CDR3, as DNA: TGTGCCAGCAGTGACATCAGCCCCAGGAGCCAGCCCCAGCATTTT.

This sequence joins TRBV19 and TRBJ2-7; D is unclear. This CDR3 spans 13 amino acids. Per the germline V gene, CDR1 is LNHDA and CDR2 is SQIVND (reference sequence). Trimming took 5 bases from V and 3 from J, leaving 11 bases between them. CDR3: CASSSNPGYEQYF. The CDR3 DNA follows: TGTGCCAGTAGTTCAAATCCAGGCTACGAGCAGTACTTC.

The gene calls are TRBV7-9 and TRBJ2-4; D perhaps matches TRBD2 (5 bases). Per germline, CDR1 SEHNR and CDR2 FQNEAQ (reference sequence). Trimming cost V 11 bases and J 7 bases, with 18 bases left between them. CDR3 length: 13 amino acids. This chain's CDR3 is CAAGLVDVNIQYF. CDR3 bases: TGTGCCGCGGGCCTCGTAGATGTGAACATTCAGTACTTC.

This clone appeared a few times. The genes are TRBV10-1 and TRBJ2-5, with TRBD1 matching over 7 bases. Germline assignment: CDR1 WNHNN and CDR2 SYGVQD (reference sequence). V shed 3 bases and J 0 bases; nucleotides not matched to a gene: 1. This CDR3 is 14 amino acids long. CDR3 amino acids: CASSEGTDQETQYF. In DNA form, the CDR3 reads TGCGCCAGCAGTGAAGGGACAGACCAAGAGACCCAGTACTTC.

This clone occurred a few times. This chain links TRBV10-3 with TRBJ2-1; D ambiguous. The CDR3 is 13 amino acids. Germline V gene lookup returns CDR1 ENHRY and CDR2 SYGVKD. Trimming left V 3 bases short and J 8 bases short, with 11 bases between. CDR3 region: CAISEKGFDEQFF. The CDR3 region has the DNA TGTGCCATCAGTGAAAAAGGGTTCGATGAGCAGTTCTTC.

This clone has only a few counts. V and J are TRBV15 and TRBJ1-4; D possibly corresponds to TRBD1 (5 bases). The CDR3 length is 14 residues. The germline V gene has CDR1 LNHNV and CDR2 YYDKDF (reference sequence). The V and J ends lost 1 base and 7 bases respectively, with 10 bases between them. CDR3 region: CATSRVGVREKLFF. CDR3 DNA sequence: TGTGCCACCAGCAGAGTAGGGGTGCGTGAAAAACTGTTTTTT.

The sample holds many counts of this clone. This chain joins TRBV5-1 and TRBJ2-3; TRBD1 aligns across 8 bases. V dropped 1 base and J dropped 4; count of bases not matched to a gene: 5. This CDR3 comprises 15 residues. Germline V gene data show CDR1 as SGHRS and CDR2 as YFSETQ. The CDR3 loop reads CASSLRGQGADTQYF. CDR3 DNA sequence: TGCGCCAGCAGCTTGAGAGGACAGGGAGCAGATACGCAGTATTTT. Full variable domain (rest looked up from reference TRBV5-1 and TRBJ2-3): KAGVTQTPRYLIKTRGQQVTLSCSPISGHRSVSWYQQTPGQGLQFLFEYFSETQRNKGNFPGRFSGRQFSNSRSEMNVSTLELGDSALYLCASSLRGQGADTQYFGPGTRLTVL.

Notes on this clone: Within the sample, other DNA sequences also encode this same CDR3. The rearrangement joins TRBV6-1 to TRBJ1-1; 7 positions agree with TRBD1. CDR1 is MNHNS, CDR2 SASEGT, per germline. V shed 6 bases and J 1 base; nucleotides not matched to a gene: 5. This CDR3 is built from 14 residues. CDR3: CASSHRGGNTEAFF. The CDR3 coding sequence is TGTGCCAGCAGCCACAGGGGAGGGAACACTGAAGCTTTCTTT.

The V call is TRBV29-1, the J call TRBJ2-1, with 8 bases that match TRBD2. The V and J ends lost 8 bases and 7 bases, in that order; junction bases with no gene match: 7. Germline V gene lookup returns CDR1 SQVTM and CDR2 ANQGSEA. This CDR3 has 12 residues. In nucleotides, the CDR3 is TGCAGCCTGAAGCGGGAGTGGAATGAGCAGTTCTTC. Translating gives CSLKREWNEQFF.

The CDR3 nucleotides are TGTGCCGTATACGGGGGAGATGGCTACACCTTC. The encoded protein is CAVYGGDGYTF. The chain is built from TRBV27 and TRBJ1-2, with D maybe TRBD1 (5 bases). The V end was cut by 11 bases, the J end by 6 bases, with 13 bases between. This CDR3 has 11 amino acids. CDR1 and CDR2 (germline): MNHEY, SMNVEV (reference sequence).

V and J are TRBV5-1 and TRBJ2-3; 7 positions match TRBD1. The CDR3 totals 16 residues. Unmatched junction bases numbered 10, after V lost 4 bases and J lost 2 bases. Germline loops: CDR1 SGHRS, CDR2 YFSETQ. Here the CDR3 DNA reads TGCGCCAGCAGCCCGGTTCCCGGGACAGACACAGATACGCAGTATTTT. Translation: CASSPVPGTDTDTQYF.

The CDR3 loop is CASSLSRDRLNGYTF. DNA of the CDR3: TGTGCCAGCAGTTTATCTAGGGACAGGCTAAATGGCTACACCTTC. This chain links TRBV27 with TRBJ1-2; 8 nucleotides agree with TRBD1. Germline V gives CDR1 MNHEY, CDR2 SMNVEV (reference sequence). V dropped 0 bases and J dropped 6; count of bases not matched to a gene: 6. The CDR3 runs 15 residues.

This clone showed up many times. The V call is TRBV28, the J call TRBJ1-5; D may be TRBD1 (6 bases). The length of the CDR3 is 16 residues. Looked up from germline, CDR1 is MDHEN and CDR2 is SYDVKM. Trimming left V 6 bases short and J 5 bases short, with 20 bases between. The CDR3 DNA reads TGTGCCAGCAGACGAGAAGGGGCAGGGGTTTATCAGCCCCAGCATTTT. This gives the protein CASRREGAGVYQPQHF.

The rearrangement joins TRBV6-5 to TRBJ2-2; 11 bases agree with TRBD1. This CDR3 is 14 amino acids long. V lost 6 bases and J lost 5; bases outside the gene matches: 2. From germline, CDR1 is MNHEY and CDR2 SVGAGI. The CDR3, as DNA: TGTGCCAGCAGGGACAGGGGGCGGACCGGGGAGCTGTTTTTT. Translated, it gives CASRDRGRTGELFF.

This clone was observed once. The J gene is TRBJ1-5, the V gene TRBV30; possible D gene TRBD1, 5 bases. V was clipped by 4 bases and J by 2 bases, with 9 bases between them. From germline, CDR1 is GTSNPN and CDR2 SVGIG (reference sequence). This CDR3 region has 13 residues. CDR3 sequence reads: CAWTPQGNQPQHF. CDR3 coding DNA: TGTGCCTGGACACCACAGGGCAATCAGCCCCAGCATTTT.

This chain links TRBV5-8 with TRBJ2-1, with 12 bases lining up with TRBD2. Germline-derived CDR1 and CDR2 are SGHTS and YDEGEE. This CDR3 has 18 residues. Trimming took 1 base from V and 6 from J; bases not matched to a gene: 11. The CDR3 DNA is TGTGCCAGCAGCTTGTACTTGTCTAGCGGGAGGGCCCCCAATGAGCAGTTCTTC. The encoded protein is CASSLYLSSGRAPNEQFF.

A word on this clone: Other DNA sequences within the sample encode an identical CDR3. The genes are TRBV5-1 and TRBJ2-1; 8 bases align to TRBD2. Germline CDR1 and CDR2: SGHRS and YFSETQ. Germline trimming cut 1 base from V and 8 bases from J; bases unmatched to any gene: 8. There are 15 residues in the CDR3. The CDR3: CASSLQREGRHEQFF. The CDR3 DNA follows: TGCGCCAGCAGCTTGCAACGGGAGGGCCGTCATGAGCAGTTCTTC.

This chain uses TRBV15 with TRBJ1-1; D perhaps matches TRBD1 (5 bases). Trimming left V 0 bases short and J 1 base short, with 24 bases between. The CDR3 spans 20 residues. From germline, CDR1 is LNHNV and CDR2 YYDKDF (reference sequence). The CDR3 reads CATSRDYGAALDGSNTEAFF. The CDR3 DNA reads TGTGCCACCAGCAGAGATTATGGGGCCGCCCTAGACGGATCGAACACTGAAGCTTTCTTT. Filled out from reference TRBV15 and TRBJ1-1, the complete variable domain reads DAMVIQNPRYQVTQFGKPVTLSCSQTLNHNVMYWYQQKSSQAPKLLFHYYDKDFNNEADTPDNFQSRRPNTSFCFLDIRSPGLGDTAMYLCATSRDYGAALDGSNTEAFFGQGTRLTVV.

V usage is TRBV2 and J usage is TRBJ2-7, with a tentative D call TRBD2 (6 bases). Germline V gene lookup returns CDR1 SNHLY and CDR2 FYNNEI. Trimming took 10 bases from V and 4 from J, leaving 11 bases between them. This CDR3 is 11 amino acids long. The CDR3 DNA reads TGTGCCACCCTACGGGAGTACGAGCAGTACTTC. Its protein is CATLREYEQYF.

The chain joins TRBV5-4 to TRBJ1-4, with 7 nucleotides matching TRBD1. CDR3 length: 16 residues. In germline, CDR1 is SGHNT, CDR2 YYREEE (reference sequence). J lost 2 bases, V lost 0 bases, and 4 bases had no gene match. The chain's CDR3 is CASSLDGGGTNEKLFF. CDR3 sequence (DNA): TGTGCCAGCAGCTTGGATGGAGGGGGCACTAATGAAAAACTGTTTTTT. Drawing the rest from reference TRBV5-4 and TRBJ1-4, the complete variable domain is ETGVTQSPTHLIKTRGQQVTLRCSSQSGHNTVSWYQQALGQGPQFIFQYYREEENGRGNFPPRFSGLQFPNYSSELNVNALELDDSALYLCASSLDGGGTNEKLFFGSGTQLSVL.

The chain couples TRBV10-2 to TRBJ1-5; D gene unclear. Germline-derived CDR1 and CDR2 are WSHSY and SAAADI. V was cut by 0 bases and J by 6 bases, with 9 bases left in between. The CDR3 runs to 14 residues. CDR3 bases: TGCGCCAGCAGTGAGTCAACCTCACTTCAGCCCCAGCATTTT. Encoded protein: CASSESTSLQPQHF.

The chain recombines TRBV7-8 with TRBJ2-1; a weak D match, TRBD1 (6 bases). This CDR3 has 14 amino acids. Trimming cost V 1 base and J 7 bases, with 11 bases left between them. Per the germline V gene, CDR1 is SGHVS and CDR2 is FQNEAQ. As DNA, the CDR3 is TGTGCCAGCAGCTTAGGGGGGCGGACTAATGAGCAGTTCTTC. This translates into CASSLGGRTNEQFF.